This T cell receptor (beta chain) was observed in a study of glioma-infiltrating T cells. Germline V lookup: CDR1 LNHNV, CDR2 YYDKDF (reference sequence). The CDR3 consists of 17 residues. J was trimmed by 9 bases and V by 0 bases; bases with no gene match: 13. Notes on the study in general: Non-neoplastic patients had below-expected tissue-blood divergence, while all gliomas exceeded expectation. Tissue and blood shared very few CDR3 sequences.

The iRepertoire nested amplicon-rescue multiplex PCR amplified TCR alpha and beta CDR3s from RNA. Tissue mRNA or PBMC total RNA, 100-400 ng, went into one-step reverse transcription and amplification. TCRdb recomputed calls from the multiplex PCR reads with MiXCR, one row per CDR3 protein. The sample shows about 94,000 distinct CDR3 sequences, about a quarter of them seen only once. This clonotype has at least ten counts. Antigen unknown. The source is a human donor with low-grade glioma or glioblastoma, undergoing nonglioma brain surgery, or in good health (not recorded which). The chain is built from TRBV15 and TRBJ2-1, with 8 bases fitting TRBD2. Material for sequencing was glioma tissue, nonneoplastic brain tissue, or PBMCs (not recorded which). The CDR3 DNA sequence: TGTGCCACCAGCAGAGATCCTGGGGTAGCGGGGAGGGGTGAGCAGTTCTTC. Its protein product is CATSRDPGVAGRGEQFF.